This T cell receptor (beta chain) was profiled in a study of T cell responses to AZD1222 COVID-19 vaccine. Repertoires were generated with immunoSEQ multiplex PCR, while TCRdb's copy carries only in-frame clones and drops some. The table includes about 34,000 clones, around 82% detected once. As for this clone: What it recognizes is unknown.

Notes on the study in general: The donors showed a predominance of white British ancestry and of females, with possible underestimation of clonal diversity. Of spike-specific TCRs, nearly half reportedly target regions left unmutated in variants. Seropositive status at baseline applied to only five or six AZD1222 recipients.

Second-dose timings of about 4 or about 12 weeks were pooled. There are 16 residues in the CDR3. CDR1 is MNHEY, CDR2 SMNVEV, per germline (reference sequence). Trimming stripped 5 bases from V and 1 base from J, with 16 bases between. Here the sequenced sample was peripheral blood, taken 28 days after the second AZD1222 dose. The rearrangement uses TRBV27 and TRBJ2-3; D could derive from TRBD1 or TRBD2 (5 bases each). The TCR originated in an adult who received the AZD1222 COVID-19 vaccine. The CDR3 DNA is TGTGCCAGCAGTGGCTTCGGGGCGGTACGCACAGATACGCAGTATTTT. Translated, it gives CASSGFGAVRTDTQYF.